This TCR beta chain appears in the sequencing data of a study of CD8 T cells in ankylosing spondylitis. Whole-study results and caveats: A subset of motif variants has previously been described in the synovial fluid and blood of reactive arthritis. Within ankylosing spondylitis blood, a TCR beta motif made up of under 10 highly homologous variants appeared to be characteristic.

In germline, CDR1 is SNHLY, CDR2 FYNNEI. The CDR3 extends over 13 amino acids. Between the trimmed V and J ends, which lost 6 bases and 3 bases, there was a span of 12 bases. Concerning this clonotype itself: Its antigen is not identified.

TCRdb recomputed calls from the 5' RACE reads with MiXCR, one row per CDR3 protein. The sample holds approximately 150,000 distinct CDR3 sequences, approximately 17% seen once. The V gene is TRBV2, the J gene TRBJ2-7; perhaps TRBD2 as D (6 bases). The sequenced sample consisted of blood, either unsorted or a sorted T cell fraction (not recorded which). The receptor comes from a male donor with ankylosing spondylitis. The CDR3: CASREGQRYEQYF. The CDR3 DNA reads TGTGCCAGCAGGGAGGGGCAGCGCTACGAGCAGTACTTC.